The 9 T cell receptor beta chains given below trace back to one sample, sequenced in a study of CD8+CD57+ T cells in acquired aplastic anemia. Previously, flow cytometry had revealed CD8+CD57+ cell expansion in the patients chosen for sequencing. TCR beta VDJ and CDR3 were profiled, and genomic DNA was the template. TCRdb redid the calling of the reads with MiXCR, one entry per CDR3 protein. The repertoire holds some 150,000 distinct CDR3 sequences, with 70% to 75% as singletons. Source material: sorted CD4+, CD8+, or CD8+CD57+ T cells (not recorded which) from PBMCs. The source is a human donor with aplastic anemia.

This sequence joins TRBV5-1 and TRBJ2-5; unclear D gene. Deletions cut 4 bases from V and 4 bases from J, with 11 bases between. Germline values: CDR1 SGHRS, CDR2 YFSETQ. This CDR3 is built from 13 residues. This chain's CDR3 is CASSPRKGETQYF. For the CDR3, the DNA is TGCGCCAGCAGCCCTCGGAAGGGAGAGACCCAGTACTTC.

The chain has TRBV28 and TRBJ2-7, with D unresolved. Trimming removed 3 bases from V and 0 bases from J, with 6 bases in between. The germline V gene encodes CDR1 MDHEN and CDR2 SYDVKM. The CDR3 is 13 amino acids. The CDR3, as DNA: TGTGCCAGCAGTTTTTACACCTCCTACGAGCAGTACTTC. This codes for CASSFYTSYEQYF.

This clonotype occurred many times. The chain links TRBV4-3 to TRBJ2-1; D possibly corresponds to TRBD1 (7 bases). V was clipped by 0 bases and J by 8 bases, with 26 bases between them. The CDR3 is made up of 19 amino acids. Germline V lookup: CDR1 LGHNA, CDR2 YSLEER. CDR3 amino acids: CASSQDGGQGGYLGDEQFF. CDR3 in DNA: TGCGCCAGCAGCCAAGATGGGGGGCAGGGGGGATACCTCGGGGATGAGCAGTTCTTC.

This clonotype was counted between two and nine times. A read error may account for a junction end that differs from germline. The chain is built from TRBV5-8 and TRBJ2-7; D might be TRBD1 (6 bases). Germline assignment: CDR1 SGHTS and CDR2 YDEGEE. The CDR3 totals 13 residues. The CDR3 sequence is CASSQTGVDEQYF. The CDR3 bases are TGCGCCAGCAGCCAGACAGGTGTCGACGAGCAGTACTTC.

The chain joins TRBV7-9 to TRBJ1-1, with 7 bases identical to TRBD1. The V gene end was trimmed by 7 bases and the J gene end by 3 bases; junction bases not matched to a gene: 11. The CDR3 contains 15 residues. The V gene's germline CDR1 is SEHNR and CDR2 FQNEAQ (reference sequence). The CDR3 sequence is CASITGQDGHTEAFF. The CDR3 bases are TGTGCCAGCATCACAGGACAGGATGGGCACACTGAAGCTTTCTTT.

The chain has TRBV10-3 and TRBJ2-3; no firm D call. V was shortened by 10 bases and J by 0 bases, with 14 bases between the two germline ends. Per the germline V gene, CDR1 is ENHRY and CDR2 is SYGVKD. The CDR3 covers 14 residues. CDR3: CASWLGASTDTQYF. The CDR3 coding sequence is TGTGCCAGTTGGCTAGGAGCTAGCACAGATACGCAGTATTTT.

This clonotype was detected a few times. In DNA, the CDR3 is TGTGCCAGCCGTGGCGGAGAGACTGAAGCTTTCTTT. Translation gives CASRGGETEAFF. V and J are TRBV7-9 and TRBJ1-1; D is uncertain. Germline values: CDR1 SEHNR, CDR2 FQNEAQ (reference sequence). V lost 8 bases and J 5 bases, leaving 12 bases between the germline ends. The length of the CDR3 is 12 residues.

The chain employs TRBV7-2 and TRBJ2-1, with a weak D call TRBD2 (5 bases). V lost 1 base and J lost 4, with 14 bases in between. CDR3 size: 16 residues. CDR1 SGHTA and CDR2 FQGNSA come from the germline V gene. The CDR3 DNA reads TGTGCCAGCAGCTTAGTGGCGACTAACCGGTACAATGAGCAGTTCTTC. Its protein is CASSLVATNRYNEQFF. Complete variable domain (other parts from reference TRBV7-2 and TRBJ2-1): GAGVSQSPSNKVTEKGKDVELRCDPISGHTALYWYRQSLGQGLEFLIYFQGNSAPDKSGLPSDRFSAERTGGSVSTLTIQRTQQEDSAVYLCASSLVATNRYNEQFFGPGTRLTVL.

In DNA form, the CDR3 reads TGTGCCAGCGGCTCTGAGTCCGCCTACGAGCAGTACTTC. Translating it yields CASGSESAYEQYF. The chain has TRBV7-9 and TRBJ2-7; D gene unclear. V lost 8 bases and J lost 2, with 13 bases in between. In germline, CDR1 is SEHNR, CDR2 FQNEAQ (reference sequence). The CDR3 is 13 residues long.